The 23 T cell receptor beta chains below were found in one sample sequenced in a study of identifying expanded T cells in peripheral blood. This table comes from immunoSEQ multiplex PCR, and its TCRdb copy is limited to in-frame clones, with some not included. The repertoire includes about 100,000 clones, about 88% of them detected once, and 3.5% to 5% sits in the top ten. Source material: blood. These receptors were obtained from a person aged 18 to 75 in good health.

This chain connects TRBV5-1 to TRBJ2-7; 10 bases are a match to TRBD1. The ends lost 3 bases at V and 5 bases at J; junction bases unmatched: 11. The CDR3 is 16 amino acids. The germline V gene has CDR1 SGHRS and CDR2 YFSETQ. The CDR3 sequence is CASSSSRQGASDEQYF. The CDR3 DNA sequence: TGCGCCAGCAGCTCGTCCCGACAGGGGGCATCGGACGAGCAGTACTTC.

The V and J genes are TRBV10-3 and TRBJ2-7; 9 bases match TRBD1. V gave up 10 bases and J gave up 2 bases; unmatched junction bases: 6. The CDR3 is 13 amino acids. CDR1 is ENHRY and CDR2 is SYGVKD in the germline V gene. The CDR3 region is CATTGTGTYEQYF. DNA for the CDR3: TGTGCCACAACCGGGACAGGGACCTACGAGCAGTACTTC.

The chain couples TRBV4-1 to TRBJ2-7; D may be TRBD2 (6 bases). Germline assignment: CDR1 MGHRA and CDR2 YSYEKL. V was pared by 4 bases and J by 0 bases, with 10 bases between. The CDR3 extends over 14 amino acids. The CDR3 sequence is CASSRSGSSYEQYF. The CDR3 nucleotides are TGCGCCAGCAGCCGTAGCGGAAGCTCCTACGAGCAGTACTTC.

This chain links TRBV10-3 with TRBJ2-7; TRBD1 matches 8 bases. From germline, CDR1 is ENHRY and CDR2 SYGVKD. The CDR3 covers 14 residues. Trimming at V came to 2 bases and at J to 5 bases, leaving 5 bases not matched to a gene. CDR3 nucleotide sequence: TGTGCCATCAGTGAGAACAGGGGGACAGACGAGCAGTACTTC. It is translated as CAISENRGTDEQYF.

The rearrangement links TRBV11-2 to TRBJ2-5, with 8 bases identical to TRBD2. The CDR3 is made up of 14 amino acids. The germline CDR1 and CDR2 sequences are SGHAT and FQNNGV. Trimming at V came to 3 bases and at J to 4 bases, leaving 4 bases not matched to a gene. The CDR3 protein is CASSFGRVTETQYF. Written as DNA, the CDR3 is TGTGCCAGCAGCTTCGGGAGGGTGACAGAGACCCAGTACTTC.

The chain carries TRBV10-2 and TRBJ2-3, with D perhaps TRBD1 (6 bases). The V end was cut by 3 bases, the J end by 2 bases, with 15 bases between. There are 16 residues in the CDR3. In germline, CDR1 is WSHSY, CDR2 SAAADI. Written as DNA, the CDR3 is TGCGCCAGCAGTGATTTGCAGGGGTGGCTCACAGATACGCAGTATTTT. It encodes CASSDLQGWLTDTQYF.

The V and J genes are TRBV4-1 and TRBJ1-3; D uncertain. Germline CDR1 and CDR2: MGHRA and YSYEKL. V was clipped by 1 base and J by 3 bases, with 10 bases between them. This CDR3 spans 15 amino acids. In nucleotides, the CDR3 is TGCGCCAGCAGCCAAGGGGAGGGAGATGGAAACACCATATATTTT. Translating gives CASSQGEGDGNTIYF.

J is TRBJ2-1 and V is TRBV7-2; 12 bases are a match to TRBD2. Trimming removed 6 bases from V and 8 bases from J; junction bases left unmatched: 8. Germline V gene lookup returns CDR1 SGHTA and CDR2 FQGNSA. The CDR3 spans 15 residues. This CDR3 reads CASRPRLAGEYEQFF. DNA of the CDR3: TGTGCCAGCAGGCCGCGACTAGCGGGAGAATATGAGCAGTTCTTC.

The V gene is TRBV4-3, the J gene TRBJ2-1, with D uncertain. CDR3 length: 11 residues. Trimming removed 10 bases from V and 6 bases from J, with 10 bases in between. Germline CDR1 is LGHNA and CDR2 is YSLEER. CDR3 region: CATSPTNEQFF. CDR3 nucleotides: TGCGCCACCTCCCCCACCAATGAGCAGTTCTTC.

This chain connects TRBV20-1 to TRBJ2-7, with D uncertain. CDR3 length: 10 amino acids. From germline, CDR1 is DFQATT and CDR2 SNEGSKA (reference sequence). V was shortened by 6 bases and J by 5 bases, with 8 bases between the two germline ends. The CDR3, as DNA: TGCAGTGCGATTAATCACGAGCAGTACTTC. Translated, it gives CSAINHEQYF.

The chain is built from TRBV12-5 and TRBJ1-2; 7 nucleotides align to TRBD1. The CDR3 totals 15 residues. The V gene's germline CDR1 is LGHNT and CDR2 FRNRAP. Trimming removed 1 base from V and 2 bases from J; junction bases left unmatched: 4. The CDR3 DNA reads TGTGCTAGTGGTTTGGCACAGGGGTCCAACTATGGCTACACCTTC. Protein product: CASGLAQGSNYGYTF. The full variable domain, in which reference TRBV12-5 and TRBJ1-2 provide the parts outside the CDR3, is DARVTQTPRHKVTEMGQEVTMRCQPILGHNTVFWYRQTMMQGLELLAYFRNRAPLDDSGMPKDRFSAEMPDATLATLKIQPSEPRDSAVYFCASGLAQGSNYGYTFGSGTRLTVV.

The rearrangement uses TRBV5-1 and TRBJ2-3; 12 bases fit TRBD2. Trimming took 0 bases from V and 2 from J; bases not matched to a gene: 4. The CDR3 spans 17 residues. Germline V gene sequence: CDR1 SGHRS, CDR2 YFSETQ. CDR3 coding DNA: TGCGCCAGCAGCTTGGCCGCTAGCGGGGGGGTCACAGATACGCAGTATTTT. It encodes CASSLAASGGVTDTQYF.

This clone was recorded once. The genes are TRBV7-6 and TRBJ2-2; perhaps TRBD1 as D (5 bases). Trimming removed 0 bases at V and 2 bases at J, with 10 bases between. The CDR3 spans 16 residues. CDR1 is SGHVS and CDR2 is FNYEAQ in the germline V gene. The CDR3 DNA follows: TGTGCCAGCAGCTTAGCAGGCCAGGGCAACACCGGGGAGCTGTTTTTT. Its protein is CASSLAGQGNTGELFF.

The chain links TRBV11-1 to TRBJ2-1; 11 bases match TRBD2. The germline CDR1 and CDR2 sequences are SGHAT and FQDESV (reference sequence). Trimming took 4 bases from V and 8 from J; bases not matched to a gene: 7. The CDR3 covers 15 residues. This chain's CDR3 is CASSSGLAGLDEQFF. The CDR3 DNA follows: TGTGCCAGCAGCTCTGGACTAGCGGGTCTGGATGAGCAGTTCTTC. Based on the CDR3 plus reference TRBV11-1 and TRBJ2-1, the full variable domain is EAEVAQSPRYKITEKSQAVAFWCDPISGHATLYWYRQILGQGPELLVQFQDESVVDDSQLPKDRFSAERLKGVDSTLKIQPAELGDSAMYLCASSSGLAGLDEQFFGPGTRLTVL.

This rearrangement joins TRBV5-3 to TRBJ2-7; 11 bases map to TRBD1. TRBV5-3 carries the ORF label, with uncertain function. After removal of 0 bases from V and 6 bases from J, the junction contained 20 bases not matched to a gene. The CDR3 totals 20 residues. The CDR3 coding sequence is TGTGCCAGAAGCTTGGGACCGGGACAGGGGGTATCGGGACTACCCAGCGAGCAGTACTTC. This translates into CARSLGPGQGVSGLPSEQYF.

The rearrangement uses TRBV13 and TRBJ2-7, with 7 bases fitting TRBD2. The CDR3 runs 13 residues. Germline V gene lookup returns CDR1 PRHDT and CDR2 FYEKMQ (reference sequence). The V and J ends lost 1 base and 6 bases, in that order; junction bases with no gene match: 3. CDR3 amino acids: CASSLAGRGEQYF. CDR3 sequence (DNA): TGTGCCAGCAGCTTAGCAGGGAGGGGCGAGCAGTACTTC.

J is TRBJ2-7 and V is TRBV4-1; a possible D gene is TRBD1 (5 bases). The ends were cut back, 0 bases at V and 0 bases at J, with 9 bases in the middle. The V gene's germline CDR1 is MGHRA and CDR2 YSYEKL. The CDR3 contains 15 residues. DNA of the CDR3: TGCGCCAGCAGCCAAGATAGGGGTAGCTCCTACGAGCAGTACTTC. It codes for CASSQDRGSSYEQYF.

The V and J genes are TRBV5-8 and TRBJ2-1; D possibly matches TRBD1 or TRBD2 (5 bases each). The CDR3 extends over 15 amino acids. V was pared by 1 base and J by 10 bases, with 18 bases between. Looked up from germline, CDR1 is SGHTS and CDR2 is YDEGEE. CDR3 nucleotide sequence: TGTGCCAGCAGCTTGTCCGGGACCACTGAATTGGAGCAGTTCTTC. It encodes CASSLSGTTELEQFF.

The chain is built from TRBV18 and TRBJ1-2; a weak D match, TRBD1 (5 bases). The CDR3 contains 15 residues. V was pared by 2 bases and J by 0 bases, with 10 bases between. Germline assignment: CDR1 KGHSH and CDR2 LQKENI. CDR3 nucleotide sequence: TGTGCCAGCTCACCAATACAGGAGTCTAACTATGGCTACACCTTC. Residues: CASSPIQESNYGYTF.

V and J are TRBV18 and TRBJ2-7, with 8 bases lining up with TRBD1. Trimming cost V 1 base and J 2 bases; bases outside gene matches: 4. The CDR3 totals 15 residues. Germline-derived CDR1 and CDR2 are KGHSH and LQKENI. Here the CDR3 reads CASSPRDRTAYEQYF. The CDR3 DNA reads TGTGCCAGCTCACCACGGGACAGGACGGCCTACGAGCAGTACTTC.

This chain uses TRBV6-4 with TRBJ2-1; 10 bases align to TRBD1. The V and J ends lost 2 bases and 7 bases, in that order; junction bases with no gene match: 8. This CDR3 has 16 residues. In germline, CDR1 is MRHNA, CDR2 SNTAGT. Here the CDR3 reads CASSDGPGQGHNEQFF. Here the CDR3 DNA reads TGTGCCAGCAGTGACGGTCCGGGACAGGGGCATAATGAGCAGTTCTTC.

The chain combines TRBV15 with TRBJ2-1; no reliable D call. The V end lost 0 bases, the J end lost 9 bases, and 9 bases lay between the germline ends. The CDR3 is made up of 13 amino acids. From germline, CDR1 is LNHNV and CDR2 YYDKDF (reference sequence). The CDR3 loop is CATSRDRRREQFF. For the CDR3, the DNA is TGTGCCACCAGCAGAGATCGGCGCCGTGAGCAGTTCTTC.

The V gene is TRBV9, the J gene TRBJ2-7; 7 bases are a match to TRBD2. After removal of 0 bases from V and 0 bases from J, the junction contained 6 bases not matched to a gene. The CDR3 covers 16 residues. Germline CDR1 and CDR2: SGDLS and YYNGEE. In nucleotides, the CDR3 is TGTGCCAGCAGCGTAGGGTCAGCGGGAAGCTCCTACGAGCAGTACTTC. Residues: CASSVGSAGSSYEQYF.